This record looks at one T cell receptor beta chain sequence and its context. In assigning cohorts, the study relied on participant-reported clinical history. Authors' data handling: How many nucleated cells were present was estimated from reference gene primer amplification. Data came from immunoSEQ multiplex PCR; TCRdb stores just in-frame clones and leaves some out. The D gene and trimming were derived from the DNA, and the V and J assignments and clone size from that table. In the table there are approximately 220,000 clones, around 89% of which are singletons. This sample was taken from a study of blood T cell repertoires in COVID-19. The CDR3 runs 14 residues. V was clipped by 5 bases and J by 2 bases, with 11 bases between them. The germline CDR1 and CDR2 sequences are SGHTA and FQGNSA.

The receptor was isolated from a man aged 30 to 39 who had been exposed to COVID-19. The rearrangement uses TRBV7-2 and TRBJ2-3, with D perhaps matching TRBD1 (5 bases). Sequencing was done on a sample of PBMCs or T cells enriched from blood (not recorded which). The CDR3: CASSKDTFTDTQYF. CDR3 sequence (DNA): TGTGCCAGCAGCAAGGACACCTTCACAGATACGCAGTATTTT.